These T cell receptor beta chains were read from a single sample in a study of blood T cell repertoires in COVID-19. This table comes from immunoSEQ multiplex PCR, and its TCRdb copy is limited to in-frame clones, with some not included. The table has around 340,000 clones, 65% to 85% seen once. The specimen was peripheral blood. The source of these receptors is a man in his thirties or forties with active or convalescent COVID-19. Each CDR3 is given with its conserved first and last residue. A D gene is named only where the DNA matches it firmly. For some rows the clone size is stated as once, few or many, or as a class when expanded; others skip it.

14 TRBJ2-7 . once TRBV3-1/TRBV3-2 CASSQAAGWGEQYF TGTGCCAGCAGCCAAGCGGCGGGTTGGGGCGAGCAGTACTTC
14 TRBJ2-5 . . TRBV13 CASSLRDLSETQYF TGTGCCAGCAGCCTACGGGACTTGAGTGAGACCCAGTACTTC
12 TRBJ1-2 . . TRBV11-2 CASSQTGYGYTF TGTGCCAGCAGCCAAACTGGTTATGGCTACACCTTC
13 TRBJ2-5 . once TRBV24-1 CATSEYRGETQYF TGTGCCACCAGTGAATACCGCGGGGAGACCCAGTACTTC
15 TRBJ1-1 TRBD1 . TRBV5-1 CASSPVTGSNTEAFF TGCGCCAGCAGCCCTGTGACAGGGTCGAACACTGAAGCTTTCTTT
10 TRBJ2-5 . once TRBV20-1 CSASRRAQYF TGCAGTGCTAGCCGGAGGGCCCAGTACTTC
17 TRBJ2-3 TRBD1 . TRBV24-1 CATSDPYRDRASDTQYF TGTGCCACCAGTGACCCTTACCGGGACAGGGCTTCAGATACGCAGTATTTT
16 TRBJ2-1 TRBD2 . TRBV24-1 CATSDPTGGPPVEQFF TGTGCCACCAGTGATCCCACGGGGGGACCCCCGGTTGAGCAGTTCTTC
15 TRBJ2-1 . once TRBV18 CASSLLTRGYNEQFF TGTGCCAGCTCACTACTAACCCGCGGGTACAATGAGCAGTTCTTC
15 TRBJ2-2 . . TRBV4-2 CASSHGQGGTGELFF TGTGCCAGCAGCCATGGGCAGGGTGGTACCGGGGAGCTGTTTTTT
19 TRBJ2-2 TRBD1 . TRBV6-2/TRBV6-3 CASSRGQGAEWWYTGELFF TGTGCCAGCAGTAGAGGACAGGGGGCTGAATGGTGGTACACCGGGGAGCTGTTTTTT
12 TRBJ2-2 . . TRBV7-3 CASSVNTGELFF TGTGCCAGCAGCGTAAACACCGGGGAGCTGTTTTTT
13 TRBJ2-3 TRBD2 . TRBV7-3 CASSLREADTQYF TGTGCCAGCAGCCTACGGGAGGCAGATACGCAGTATTTT
16 TRBJ2-3 TRBD2 . TRBV5-4 CASSAASAGGPVTQYF TGTGCCAGCAGCGCAGCTAGTGCGGGGGGGCCCGTTACGCAGTATTTT
19 TRBJ2-1 TRBD2 . TRBV4-3 CASSQDVVSGSASYNEQFF TGCGCCAGCAGCCAAGATGTCGTAAGCGGGAGTGCGTCCTACAATGAGCAGTTCTTC
16 TRBJ1-2 TRBD1 . TRBV4-3 CASSQGPGTGIYGYTF TGCGCCAGCAGCCAAGGCCCCGGGACAGGGATCTATGGCTACACCTTC
16 TRBJ2-2 . . TRBV4-3 CASSHDLESGTGELFF TGCGCCAGCAGCCACGACCTAGAGTCGGGCACCGGGGAGCTGTTTTTT
14 TRBJ1-1 . . TRBV6-2/TRBV6-3 CASSPGHIRGEAFF TGTGCCAGCAGCCCGGGACATATTCGGGGTGAAGCTTTCTTT
12 TRBJ1-4 . . TRBV19 CASSKRNEKLFF TGTGCCAGTAGTAAACGGAATGAAAAACTGTTTTTT
13 TRBJ2-7 . . TRBV29-1 CSVELGGAFEQYF TGCAGCGTTGAACTGGGGGGGGCTTTCGAGCAGTACTTC
14 TRBJ2-2 . . TRBV27 CASSLQGGIRELFF TGTGCCAGCAGTTTACAGGGGGGTATCAGGGAGCTGTTTTTT
14 TRBJ1-6 TRBD1 . TRBV6-6 CATWEGGFNSPLHF TGTGCCACCTGGGAAGGGGGCTTTAATTCACCCCTCCACTTT
15 TRBJ1-1 . once TRBV14 CASSQYGNMNTEAFF TGTGCCAGCAGCCAATATGGCAATATGAACACTGAAGCTTTCTTT
20 TRBJ1-2 . . TRBV24-1 CATSDGVFRDTEALNYGYTF TGTGCCACCAGTGATGGGGTTTTCCGGGACACCGAAGCTCTTAACTATGGCTACACCTTC